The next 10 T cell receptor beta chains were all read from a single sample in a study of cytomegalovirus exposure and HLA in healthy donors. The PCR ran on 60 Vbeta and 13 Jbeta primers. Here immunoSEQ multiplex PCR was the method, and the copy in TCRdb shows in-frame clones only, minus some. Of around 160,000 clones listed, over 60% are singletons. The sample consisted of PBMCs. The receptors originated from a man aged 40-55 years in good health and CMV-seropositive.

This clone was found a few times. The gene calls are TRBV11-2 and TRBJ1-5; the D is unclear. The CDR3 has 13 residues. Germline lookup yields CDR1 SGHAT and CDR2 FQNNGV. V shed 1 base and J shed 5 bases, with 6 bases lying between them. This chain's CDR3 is CASSLVEYQPQHF. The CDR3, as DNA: TGTGCCAGCAGCTTAGTAGAGTATCAGCCCCAGCATTTT.

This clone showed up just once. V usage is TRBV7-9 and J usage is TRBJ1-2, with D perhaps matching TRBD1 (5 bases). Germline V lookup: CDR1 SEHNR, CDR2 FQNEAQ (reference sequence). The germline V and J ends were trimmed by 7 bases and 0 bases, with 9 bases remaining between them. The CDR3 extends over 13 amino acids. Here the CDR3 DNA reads TGTGCCAGCAACTTGACAGCTAACTATGGCTACACCTTC. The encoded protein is CASNLTANYGYTF. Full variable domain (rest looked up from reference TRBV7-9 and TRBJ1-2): DTGVSQNPRHKITKRGQNVTFRCDPISEHNRLYWYRQTLGQGPEFLTYFQNEAQLEKSRLLSDRFSAERPKGSFSTLEIQRTEQGDSAMYLCASNLTANYGYTFGSGTRLTVV.

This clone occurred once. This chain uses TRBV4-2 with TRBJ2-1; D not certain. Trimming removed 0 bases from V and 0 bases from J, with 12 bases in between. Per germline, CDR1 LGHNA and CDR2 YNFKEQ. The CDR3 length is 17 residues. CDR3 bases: TGTGCCAGCAGCCAAGATCCCGACGGGTCCTCCTACAATGAGCAGTTCTTC. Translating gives CASSQDPDGSSYNEQFF.

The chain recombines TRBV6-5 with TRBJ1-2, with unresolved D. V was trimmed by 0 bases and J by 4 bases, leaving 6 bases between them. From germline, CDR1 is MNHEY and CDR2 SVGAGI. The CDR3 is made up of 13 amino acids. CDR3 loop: CASSYSSRYGYTF. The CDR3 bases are TGTGCCAGCAGTTACTCGAGTCGCTATGGCTACACCTTC.

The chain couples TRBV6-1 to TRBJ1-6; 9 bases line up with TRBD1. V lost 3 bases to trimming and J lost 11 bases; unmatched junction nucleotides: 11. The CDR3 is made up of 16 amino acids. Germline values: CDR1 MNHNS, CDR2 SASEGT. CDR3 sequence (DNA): TGTGCCAGCAGTGATCAGGACAGGGGATATGGAACACCCCTCCACTTT. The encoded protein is CASSDQDRGYGTPLHF.

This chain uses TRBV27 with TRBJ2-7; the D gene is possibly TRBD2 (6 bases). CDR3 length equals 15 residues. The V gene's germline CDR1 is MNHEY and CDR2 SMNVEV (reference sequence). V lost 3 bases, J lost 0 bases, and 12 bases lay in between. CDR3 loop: CASSFNGGSSYEQYF. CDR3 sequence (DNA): TGTGCCAGCAGTTTCAATGGAGGGTCCTCCTACGAGCAGTACTTC.

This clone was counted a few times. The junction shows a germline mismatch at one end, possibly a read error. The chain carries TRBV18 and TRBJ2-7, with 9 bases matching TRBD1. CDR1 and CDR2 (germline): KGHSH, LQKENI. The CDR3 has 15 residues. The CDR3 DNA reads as TGTGCCAGCTCACCGGACAGGGGCGGCTCCCACGAGCAGTACTTC. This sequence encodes CASSPDRGGSHEQYF.

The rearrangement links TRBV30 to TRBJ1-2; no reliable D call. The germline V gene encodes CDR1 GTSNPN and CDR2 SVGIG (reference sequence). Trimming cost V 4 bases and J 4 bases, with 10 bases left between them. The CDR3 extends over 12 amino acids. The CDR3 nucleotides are TGTGCCTGGACTTCGGGAAGCTATGGCTACACCTTC. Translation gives CAWTSGSYGYTF.

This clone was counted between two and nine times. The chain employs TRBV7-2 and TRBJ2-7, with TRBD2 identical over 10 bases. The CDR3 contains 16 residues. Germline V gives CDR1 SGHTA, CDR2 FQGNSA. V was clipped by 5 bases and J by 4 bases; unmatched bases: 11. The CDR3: CASSHPTLAGEYEQYF. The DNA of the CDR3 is TGTGCCAGCAGCCACCCGACTCTAGCGGGAGAATACGAGCAGTACTTC. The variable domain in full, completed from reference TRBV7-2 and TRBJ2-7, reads GAGVSQSPSNKVTEKGKDVELRCDPISGHTALYWYRQSLGQGLEFLIYFQGNSAPDKSGLPSDRFSAERTGGSVSTLTIQRTQQEDSAVYLCASSHPTLAGEYEQYFGPGTRLTVT.

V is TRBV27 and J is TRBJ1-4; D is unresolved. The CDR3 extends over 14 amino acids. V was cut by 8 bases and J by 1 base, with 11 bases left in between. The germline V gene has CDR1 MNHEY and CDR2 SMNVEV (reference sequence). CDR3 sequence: CASADRGTNEKLFF. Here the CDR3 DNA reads TGTGCCAGCGCCGACCGGGGAACTAATGAAAAACTGTTTTTT.